Shown below are 24 T cell receptor beta chains from a single sample sequenced in a study of neoadjuvant anti-PD-1 for oral cavity cancer. Assay used: immunoSEQ multiplex PCR; TCRdb lists only in-frame clones, some missing. The top ten clones hold around 6.4% of a sample with about 7,200 clones, roughly 58% of them seen once. The sequences come from tumor tissue, collected before nivolumab (anti-PD-1) treatment. These receptors all stem from a person between 40 and 80 years old with oral cavity squamous cell carcinoma.

Written as DNA, the CDR3 is TGTGCCAGCAGCGCTAGCGGGGCCCTCACAGATACGCAGTATTTT. Translating it yields CASSASGALTDTQYF. This chain connects TRBV7-9 to TRBJ2-3; TRBD2 aligns across 9 bases. The CDR3 extends over 15 amino acids. Germline assignment: CDR1 SEHNR and CDR2 FQNEAQ (reference sequence). Losses at the gene ends were 5 bases for V and 2 bases for J; bases not matched to a gene: 5.

The chain links TRBV19 to TRBJ1-1; D possibly corresponds to TRBD1 (6 bases). CDR1 is LNHDA, CDR2 SQIVND, per germline (reference sequence). Deletions cut 4 bases from V and 1 base from J, with 16 bases between. The CDR3 has 16 residues. CDR3: CASSTFQGQWNTEAFF. The CDR3 bases are TGTGCCAGTAGTACTTTCCAGGGGCAATGGAACACTGAAGCTTTCTTT.

A few counts support this clone. The chain joins TRBV15 to TRBJ1-1, with no clear D. Trimming cost V 0 bases and J 0 bases, with 5 bases left between them. CDR3 length: 14 residues. CDR1 is LNHNV and CDR2 is YYDKDF in the germline V gene (reference sequence). The CDR3 protein is CATSRDRLNTEAFF. The CDR3, as DNA: TGTGCCACCAGCAGAGACAGGTTGAACACTGAAGCTTTCTTT. The full variable domain, in which reference TRBV15 and TRBJ1-1 provide the parts outside the CDR3, is DAMVIQNPRYQVTQFGKPVTLSCSQTLNHNVMYWYQQKSSQAPKLLFHYYDKDFNNEADTPDNFQSRRPNTSFCFLDIRSPGLGDTAMYLCATSRDRLNTEAFFGQGTRLTVV.

The chain links TRBV6-1 to TRBJ1-2; a possible D gene is TRBD1 (6 bases). V was pared by 5 bases and J by 8 bases, with 15 bases between. CDR1 and CDR2 (germline): MNHNS, SASEGT. The CDR3 totals 13 residues. The CDR3 loop is CASSLEGHPGYTF. The CDR3 DNA reads as TGTGCCAGCAGTTTGGAGGGACACCCCGGCTACACCTTC.

The rearrangement joins TRBV7-2 to TRBJ2-3; D remains unclear. V was trimmed by 4 bases and J by 2 bases, leaving 1 base between them. Germline assignment: CDR1 SGHTA and CDR2 FQGNSA. The CDR3 consists of 11 residues. CDR3 loop: CASSYTDTQYF. The CDR3 nucleotides are TGTGCCAGCAGCTACACAGATACGCAGTATTTT.

V usage is TRBV7-9 and J usage is TRBJ2-3; possible D gene TRBD1, 6 bases. There are 15 residues in the CDR3. V was clipped by 0 bases and J by 5 bases, with 12 bases between them. The germline gives CDR1 SEHNR, CDR2 FQNEAQ (reference sequence). The CDR3 sequence: CASSLAPGGGDTQYF. CDR3 DNA sequence: TGTGCCAGCAGCTTAGCTCCTGGGGGCGGAGATACGCAGTATTTT. Based on the CDR3 plus reference TRBV7-9 and TRBJ2-3, the full variable domain is DTGVSQNPRHKITKRGQNVTFRCDPISEHNRLYWYRQTLGQGPEFLTYFQNEAQLEKSRLLSDRFSAERPKGSFSTLEIQRTEQGDSAMYLCASSLAPGGGDTQYFGPGTRLTVL.

The rearrangement links TRBV9 to TRBJ1-1; D not certain. The CDR3 loop spans 15 amino acids. The V gene's germline CDR1 is SGDLS and CDR2 YYNGEE. V was shortened by 5 bases and J by 1 base, with 15 bases between the two germline ends. CDR3 bases: TGTGCCAGCAGGTCTTGGGGAGAGGGGAACACTGAAGCTTTCTTT. This codes for CASRSWGEGNTEAFF.

This chain uses TRBV5-6 with TRBJ2-7, with 8 bases fitting TRBD1. Germline V lookup: CDR1 SGHDT, CDR2 YYEEEE. This CDR3 is 13 amino acids long. With V trimmed by 6 bases and J by 6 bases, 8 bases remained unmatched. The CDR3 region has the DNA TGTGCCAGCAAAGGGCAGGGGGCCTCCGAGCAGTACTTC. Translation: CASKGQGASEQYF.

V and J are TRBV5-6 and TRBJ2-1; D is tentatively TRBD1 or TRBD2 (6 bases each). Germline CDR1 reads SGHDT; CDR2 reads YYEEEE. The CDR3 contains 15 residues. V dropped 4 bases and J dropped 7 bases, with 18 bases sitting between them. DNA of the CDR3: TGTGCCAGCAGCCGCAAAGGGGGGTGGGGTAATGAGCAGTTCTTC. Translating it yields CASSRKGGWGNEQFF.

This clone has only a few counts. The chain has TRBV19 and TRBJ2-4, with D possibly TRBD1 on 6 matching bases. The CDR3 has 15 residues. Trimming removed 6 bases at V and 0 bases at J, with 12 bases between. Germline V CDR1 and CDR2: LNHDA, SQIVND (reference sequence). The CDR3 sequence is CASRDRALAKNIQYF. The DNA of the CDR3 is TGTGCCAGTAGGGACAGAGCACTAGCCAAAAACATTCAGTACTTC.

This clone was counted a single time. The chain joins TRBV9 to TRBJ2-5, with TRBD2 matching over 9 bases. The germline V gene has CDR1 SGDLS and CDR2 YYNGEE. This CDR3 spans 16 amino acids. V dropped 0 bases and J dropped 5; count of bases not matched to a gene: 8. CDR3 loop: CASSVDLAGPEETQYF. The CDR3 DNA reads TGTGCCAGCAGCGTAGACCTAGCGGGGCCGGAGGAGACCCAGTACTTC.

The chain links TRBV9 to TRBJ1-1, with D unclear. The V gene lost 0 bases and the J gene lost 4 bases, with 13 bases spanning the gap. Per germline, CDR1 SGDLS and CDR2 YYNGEE. There are 15 residues in the CDR3. CDR3 DNA: TGTGCCAGCAGCGTAGTCGGTGGTTTGGGCACTGAAGCTTTCTTT. Its protein is CASSVVGGLGTEAFF.

The J gene is TRBJ2-2, the V gene TRBV5-1; 10 positions match TRBD1. CDR1 SGHRS and CDR2 YFSETQ come from the germline V gene. The trim removed 4 bases at V and 9 bases at J, leaving 9 bases unmatched. This CDR3 region has 15 residues. The CDR3 nucleotides read TGCGCCAGCAGCCTACCGGGACAGGGGCCGAGGGAGCTGTTTTTT. Translated: CASSLPGQGPRELFF.

This clone came up once. The chain joins TRBV18 to TRBJ2-6; D is uncertain. Germline lookup yields CDR1 KGHSH and CDR2 LQKENI. This CDR3 has 12 amino acids. V was cut by 6 bases and J by 4 bases, with 4 bases left in between. The CDR3 region has the DNA TGTGCCAGCTCCCTCGGGGCCAACGTCCTGACTTTC. This translates into CASSLGANVLTF. The entire variable domain, with the rest obtained from reference TRBV18 and TRBJ2-6, is as follows: NAGVMQNPRHLVRRRGQEARLRCSPMKGHSHVYWYRQLPEEGLKFMVYLQKENIIDESGMPKERFSAEFPKEGPSILRIQQVVRGDSAAYFCASSLGANVLTFGAGSRLTVL.

This clone was seen only once. The gene calls are TRBV13 and TRBJ2-2; no clear D gene. CDR1 and CDR2 (germline): PRHDT, FYEKMQ (reference sequence). V was shortened by 1 base and J by 4 bases, with 10 bases between the two germline ends. This CDR3 contains 15 residues. This CDR3 is CASSLAQIRTGELFF. The CDR3 DNA reads TGTGCCAGCAGCTTAGCACAGATCCGCACCGGGGAGCTGTTTTTT.

The rearrangement joins TRBV27 to TRBJ2-1, with D possibly called TRBD1 or TRBD2 (5 bases each). This CDR3 is built from 15 residues. V lost 3 bases and J lost 3, with 12 bases in between. CDR1 is MNHEY and CDR2 is SMNVEV in the germline V gene (reference sequence). CDR3: CASSLPGRFYNEQFF. As DNA, the CDR3 is TGTGCCAGCAGTTTGCCGGGACGCTTCTACAATGAGCAGTTCTTC.

This clone has only a few counts. The chain is built from TRBV9 and TRBJ1-1; D not certain. V was clipped by 1 base and J by 6 bases, with 13 bases between them. The CDR3 runs 14 residues. CDR1 is SGDLS, CDR2 YYNGEE, per germline. This chain's CDR3 is CASSVSPHGAEAFF. In DNA form, the CDR3 reads TGTGCCAGCAGCGTATCTCCCCACGGGGCTGAAGCTTTCTTT.

V gene TRBV9 combines with J gene TRBJ1-1; D might be TRBD1 (5 bases). The CDR3 is 14 amino acids. Trimming pared 0 bases from V and 11 bases from J, leaving 17 bases between. Germline V gene data show CDR1 as SGDLS and CDR2 as YYNGEE. The CDR3 DNA is TGTGCCAGCAGCGTAGCCCCGGGAGGGGTCGGGGCTTTCTTT. It specifies CASSVAPGGVGAFF.

A single count supports this clone. The CDR3 region has the DNA TGTGCCAGCAGCCTCGGACAGGGGGCCTCCTACGAGCAGTACTTC. Translating gives CASSLGQGASYEQYF. The chain uses TRBV11-2 and TRBJ2-7; TRBD1 aligns across 11 bases. This CDR3 contains 15 residues. J was trimmed by 0 bases and V by 5 bases; bases with no gene match: 3. The germline CDR1 and CDR2 sequences are SGHAT and FQNNGV.

The chain has TRBV5-1 and TRBJ1-5; TRBD1 agrees at 7 bases. The CDR3 is made up of 14 amino acids. Germline V CDR1 and CDR2: SGHRS, YFSETQ. V gave up 1 base and J gave up 3 bases; unmatched junction bases: 1. The CDR3 loop reads CASSLTGDNQPQHF. The CDR3 nucleotides read TGCGCCAGCAGCTTGACAGGGGACAATCAGCCCCAGCATTTT.

The rearrangement joins TRBV7-8 to TRBJ2-1; 14 bases match TRBD2. This CDR3 is 15 amino acids long. Trimming took 6 bases from V and 4 from J; bases not matched to a gene: 2. The germline V gene encodes CDR1 SGHVS and CDR2 FQNEAQ. The chain's CDR3 is CASRGLAGAYNEQFF. CDR3 DNA sequence: TGTGCCAGCAGGGGACTAGCGGGAGCATACAATGAGCAGTTCTTC.

This chain connects TRBV5-4 to TRBJ1-1; a possible D gene is TRBD1 (6 bases). V was pared by 4 bases and J by 0 bases, with 16 bases between. Germline V gene lookup returns CDR1 SGHNT and CDR2 YYREEE (reference sequence). The CDR3 loop spans 16 amino acids. In DNA form, the CDR3 reads TGTGCCAGCAGCGGGCTACAGGGCCGCTTGAACACTGAAGCTTTCTTT. This gives the protein CASSGLQGRLNTEAFF.

This clone was observed a handful of times. The chain recombines TRBV7-9 with TRBJ1-1; a weak D match, TRBD1 (6 bases). Germline loops: CDR1 SEHNR, CDR2 FQNEAQ (reference sequence). V lost 4 bases and J 1 base, leaving 13 bases between the germline ends. The CDR3 sequence is 15 residues long. For the CDR3, the DNA is TGTGCCAGCAGCTCGTCCGGACAGAGGAACACTGAAGCTTTCTTT. Amino acids: CASSSSGQRNTEAFF. Full variable domain (outside the CDR3, taken from reference TRBV7-9 and TRBJ1-1): DTGVSQNPRHKITKRGQNVTFRCDPISEHNRLYWYRQTLGQGPEFLTYFQNEAQLEKSRLLSDRFSAERPKGSFSTLEIQRTEQGDSAMYLCASSSSGQRNTEAFFGQGTRLTVV.

This clone turned up a few times. The CDR3 DNA is TGTGCCAGTAGTATAGATCCCAGGTGGCATGAGCAGTTCTTC. Protein: CASSIDPRWHEQFF. The chain couples TRBV19 to TRBJ2-1; D is undetermined. CDR1 and CDR2 (germline): LNHDA, SQIVND (reference sequence). The CDR3 extends over 14 amino acids. With 0 bases removed from V and 8 bases from J, the gap between germline ends came to 11 bases.